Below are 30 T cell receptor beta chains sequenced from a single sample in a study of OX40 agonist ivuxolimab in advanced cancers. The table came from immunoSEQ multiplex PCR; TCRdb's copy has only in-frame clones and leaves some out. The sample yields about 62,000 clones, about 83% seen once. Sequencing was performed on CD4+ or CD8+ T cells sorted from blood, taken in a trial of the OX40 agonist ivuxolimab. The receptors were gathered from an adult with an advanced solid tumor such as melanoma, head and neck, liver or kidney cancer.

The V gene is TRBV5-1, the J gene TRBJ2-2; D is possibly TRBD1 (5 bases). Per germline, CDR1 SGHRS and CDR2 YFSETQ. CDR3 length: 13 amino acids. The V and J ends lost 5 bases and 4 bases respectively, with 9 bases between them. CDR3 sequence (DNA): TGCGCCAGCAGGCAAGGGGTCACCGGGGAGCTGTTTTTT. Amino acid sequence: CASRQGVTGELFF.

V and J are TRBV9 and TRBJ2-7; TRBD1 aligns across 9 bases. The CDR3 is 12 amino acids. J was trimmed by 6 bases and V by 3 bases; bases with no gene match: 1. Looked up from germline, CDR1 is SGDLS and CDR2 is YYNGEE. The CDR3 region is CASSADRGEQYF. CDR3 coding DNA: TGTGCCAGCAGCGCGGACAGGGGCGAGCAGTACTTC. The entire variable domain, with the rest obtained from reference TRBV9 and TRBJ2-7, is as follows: DSGVTQTPKHLITATGQRVTLRCSPRSGDLSVYWYQQSLDQGLQFLIQYYNGEERAKGNILERFSAQQFPDLHSELNLSSLELGDSALYFCASSADRGEQYFGPGTRLTVT.

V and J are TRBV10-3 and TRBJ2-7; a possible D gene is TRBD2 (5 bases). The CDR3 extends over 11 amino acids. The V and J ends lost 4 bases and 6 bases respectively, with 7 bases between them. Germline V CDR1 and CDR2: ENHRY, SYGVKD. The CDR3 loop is CAISVSGEQYF. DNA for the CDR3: TGTGCCATCAGTGTGAGCGGCGAGCAGTACTTC.

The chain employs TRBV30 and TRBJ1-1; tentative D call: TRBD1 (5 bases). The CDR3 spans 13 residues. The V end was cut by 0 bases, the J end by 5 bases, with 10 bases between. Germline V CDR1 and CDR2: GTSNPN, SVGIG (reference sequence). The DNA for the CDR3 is TGTGCCTGGAGTGTACAACGGGGGACTGAAGCTTTCTTT. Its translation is CAWSVQRGTEAFF.

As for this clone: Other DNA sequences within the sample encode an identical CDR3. CDR3 amino acids: CASSLRVETQYF. CDR3 DNA sequence: TGTGCCAGCAGCTTAAGGGTGGAGACCCAGTACTTC. The rearrangement uses TRBV11-2 and TRBJ2-5, with D hard to call. The ends were cut back, 2 bases at V and 5 bases at J, with 6 bases in the middle. Germline CDR1 and CDR2: SGHAT and FQNNGV. This CDR3 spans 12 amino acids. Together with reference TRBV11-2 and TRBJ2-5, the CDR3 gives the full variable domain: EAGVAQSPRYKIIEKRQSVAFWCNPISGHATLYWYQQILGQGPKLLIQFQNNGVVDDSQLPKDRFSAERLKGVDSTLKIQPAKLEDSAVYLCASSLRVETQYFGPGTRLLVL.

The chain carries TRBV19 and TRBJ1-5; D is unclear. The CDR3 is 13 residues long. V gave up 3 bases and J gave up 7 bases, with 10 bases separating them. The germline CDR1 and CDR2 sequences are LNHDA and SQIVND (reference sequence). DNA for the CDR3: TGTGCCAGTAGTATGAGGGTTGGCCAGCCCCAGCATTTT. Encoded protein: CASSMRVGQPQHF.

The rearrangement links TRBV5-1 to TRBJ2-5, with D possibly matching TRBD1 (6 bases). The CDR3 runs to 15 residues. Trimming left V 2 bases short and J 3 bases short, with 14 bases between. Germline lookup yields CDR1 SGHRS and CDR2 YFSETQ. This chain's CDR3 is CASSFYGGREETQYF. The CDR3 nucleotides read TGCGCCAGCAGCTTTTATGGGGGCAGGGAAGAGACCCAGTACTTC.

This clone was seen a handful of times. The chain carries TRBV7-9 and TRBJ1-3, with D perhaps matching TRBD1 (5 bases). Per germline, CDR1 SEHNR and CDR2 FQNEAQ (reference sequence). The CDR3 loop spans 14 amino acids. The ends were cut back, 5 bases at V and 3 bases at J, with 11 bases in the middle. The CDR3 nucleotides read TGTGCCAGCAGCAGACAGATCCATGGAAACACCATATATTTT. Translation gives CASSRQIHGNTIYF.

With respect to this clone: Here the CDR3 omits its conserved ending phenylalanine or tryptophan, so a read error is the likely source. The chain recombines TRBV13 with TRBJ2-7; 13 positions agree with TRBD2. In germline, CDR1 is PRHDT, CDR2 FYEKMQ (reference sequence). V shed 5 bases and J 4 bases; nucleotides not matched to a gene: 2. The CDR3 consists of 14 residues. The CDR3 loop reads CASSRTSGSYEQYL. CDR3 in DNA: TGTGCCAGCAGCCGGACTAGCGGGAGTTACGAGCAGTACCTC.

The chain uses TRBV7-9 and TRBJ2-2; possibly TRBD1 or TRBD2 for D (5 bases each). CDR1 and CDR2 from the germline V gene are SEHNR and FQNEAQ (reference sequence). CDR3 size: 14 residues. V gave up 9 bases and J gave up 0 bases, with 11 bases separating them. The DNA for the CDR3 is TGTGCCAGACAGGTGGGAGCGAACACCGGGGAGCTGTTTTTT. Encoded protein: CARQVGANTGELFF.

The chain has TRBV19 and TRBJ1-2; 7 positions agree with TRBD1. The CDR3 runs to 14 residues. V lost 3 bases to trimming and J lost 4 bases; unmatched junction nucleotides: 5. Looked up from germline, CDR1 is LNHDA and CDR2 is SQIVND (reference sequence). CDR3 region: CASSIPAGGYGYTF. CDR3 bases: TGTGCCAGTAGTATTCCGGCAGGGGGCTATGGCTACACCTTC. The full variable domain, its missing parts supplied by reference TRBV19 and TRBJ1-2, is DGGITQSPKYLFRKEGQNVTLSCEQNLNHDAMYWYRQDPGQGLRLIYYSQIVNDFQKGDIAEGYSVSREKKESFPLTVTSAQKNPTAFYLCASSIPAGGYGYTFGSGTRLTVV.

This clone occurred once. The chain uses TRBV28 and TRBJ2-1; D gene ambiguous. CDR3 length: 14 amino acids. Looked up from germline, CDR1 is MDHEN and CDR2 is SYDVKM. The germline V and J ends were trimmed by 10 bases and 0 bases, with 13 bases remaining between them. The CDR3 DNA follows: TGTGCCACACGACACCCCCGCTCCTACAATGAGCAGTTCTTC. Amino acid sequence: CATRHPRSYNEQFF.

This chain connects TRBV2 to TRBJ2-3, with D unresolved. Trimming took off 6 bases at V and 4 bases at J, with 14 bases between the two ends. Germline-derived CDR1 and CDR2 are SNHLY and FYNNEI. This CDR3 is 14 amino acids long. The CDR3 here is CASRVEFRADTQYF. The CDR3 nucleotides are TGTGCCAGCAGGGTAGAGTTCCGGGCAGATACGCAGTATTTT.

The CDR3 spells CASSKKRTTNQPQHF. The CDR3 bases are TGTGCCAGTAGCAAGAAAAGAACTACCAATCAGCCCCAGCATTTT. This chain links TRBV19 with TRBJ1-5; D call uncertain. The ends were cut back, 6 bases at V and 3 bases at J, with 15 bases in the middle. Germline CDR1 is LNHDA and CDR2 is SQIVND (reference sequence). This CDR3 is 15 amino acids long.

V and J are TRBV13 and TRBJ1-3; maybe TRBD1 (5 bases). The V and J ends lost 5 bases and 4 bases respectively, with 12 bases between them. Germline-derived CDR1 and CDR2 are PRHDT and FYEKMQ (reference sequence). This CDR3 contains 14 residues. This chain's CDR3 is CASSRGEPGNTIYF. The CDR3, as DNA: TGTGCCAGCAGCCGGGGGGAGCCCGGAAACACCATATATTTT. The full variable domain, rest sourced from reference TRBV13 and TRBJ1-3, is AAGVIQSPRHLIKEKRETATLKCYPIPRHDTVYWYQQGPGQDPQFLISFYEKMQSDKGSIPDRFSAQQFSDYHSELNMSSLELGDSALYFCASSRGEPGNTIYFGEGSWLTVV.

The CDR3 DNA reads as TGTGCCAGCAGCTTCACTAGCGGGAGAACGGGAGAGCAGTACTTC. Its translation is CASSFTSGRTGEQYF. V and J are TRBV7-2 and TRBJ2-7, with 11 bases that match TRBD2. This CDR3 has 15 amino acids. CDR1 and CDR2 (germline): SGHTA, FQGNSA. With V trimmed by 3 bases and J by 7 bases, 8 bases remained unmatched.

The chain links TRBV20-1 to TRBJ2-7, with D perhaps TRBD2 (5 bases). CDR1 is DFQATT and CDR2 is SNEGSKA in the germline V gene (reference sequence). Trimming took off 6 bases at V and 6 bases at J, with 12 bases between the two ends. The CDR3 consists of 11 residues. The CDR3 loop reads CSATEGGEQYF. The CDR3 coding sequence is TGCAGTGCAACCGAGGGCGGCGAGCAGTACTTC.

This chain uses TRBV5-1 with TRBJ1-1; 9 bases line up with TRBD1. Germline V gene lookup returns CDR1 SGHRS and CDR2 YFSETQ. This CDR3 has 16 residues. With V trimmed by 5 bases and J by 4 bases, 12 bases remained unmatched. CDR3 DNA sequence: TGCGCCAGCAGTACGTTACAGGGGGCGCCGGGCACTGAAGCTTTCTTT. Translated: CASSTLQGAPGTEAFF.

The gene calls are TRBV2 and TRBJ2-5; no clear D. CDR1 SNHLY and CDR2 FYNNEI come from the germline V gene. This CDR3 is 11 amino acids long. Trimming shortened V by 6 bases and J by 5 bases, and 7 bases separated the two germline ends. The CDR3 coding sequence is TGTGCCAGCAGAGGGCGGGAGACCCAGTACTTC. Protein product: CASRGRETQYF.

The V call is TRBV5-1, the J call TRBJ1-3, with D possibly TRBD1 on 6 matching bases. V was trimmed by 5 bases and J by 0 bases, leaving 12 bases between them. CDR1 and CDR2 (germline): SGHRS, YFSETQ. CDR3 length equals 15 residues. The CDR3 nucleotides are TGCGCCAGCAGTGTGCAGGGGCACTCTGGAAACACCATATATTTT. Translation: CASSVQGHSGNTIYF.

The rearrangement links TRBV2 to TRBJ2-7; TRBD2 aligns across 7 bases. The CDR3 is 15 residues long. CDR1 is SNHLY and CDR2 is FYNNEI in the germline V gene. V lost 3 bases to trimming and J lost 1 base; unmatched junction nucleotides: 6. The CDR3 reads CASSDPSGISYEQYF. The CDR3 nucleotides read TGTGCCAGCAGTGACCCTAGCGGCATTTCCTACGAGCAGTACTTC.

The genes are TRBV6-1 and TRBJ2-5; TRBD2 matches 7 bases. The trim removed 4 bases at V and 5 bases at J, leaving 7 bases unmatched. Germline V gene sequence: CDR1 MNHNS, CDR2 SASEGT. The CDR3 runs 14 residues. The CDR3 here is CASSVRLAGETQYF. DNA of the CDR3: TGTGCCAGCAGTGTCCGACTAGCTGGGGAGACCCAGTACTTC.

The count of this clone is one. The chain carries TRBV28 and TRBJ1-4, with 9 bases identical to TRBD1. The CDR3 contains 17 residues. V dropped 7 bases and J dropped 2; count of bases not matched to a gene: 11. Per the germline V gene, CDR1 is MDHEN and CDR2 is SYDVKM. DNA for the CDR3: TGTGCCAGCAAAGGACAGGGGCTATCAAATACTAATGAAAAACTGTTTTTT. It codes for CASKGQGLSNTNEKLFF.

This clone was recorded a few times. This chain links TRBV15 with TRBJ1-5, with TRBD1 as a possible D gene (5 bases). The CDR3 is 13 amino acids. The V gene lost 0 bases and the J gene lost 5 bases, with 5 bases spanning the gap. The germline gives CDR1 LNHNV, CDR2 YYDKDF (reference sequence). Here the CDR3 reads CATSREGDQPQHF. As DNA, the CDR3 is TGTGCCACCAGCAGAGAGGGGGATCAGCCCCAGCATTTT.

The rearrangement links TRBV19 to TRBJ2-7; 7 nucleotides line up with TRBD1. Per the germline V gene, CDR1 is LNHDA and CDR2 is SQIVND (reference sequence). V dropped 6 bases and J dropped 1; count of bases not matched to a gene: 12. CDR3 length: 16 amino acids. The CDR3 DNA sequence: TGTGCCAGTAGCCCCGACCCGGGACAGAGGTCCTACGAGCAGTACTTC. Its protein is CASSPDPGQRSYEQYF.

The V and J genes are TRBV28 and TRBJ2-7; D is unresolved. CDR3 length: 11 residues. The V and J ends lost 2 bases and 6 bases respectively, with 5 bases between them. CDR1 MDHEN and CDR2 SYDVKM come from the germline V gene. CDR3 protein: CASSLGREQYF. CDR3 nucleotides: TGTGCCAGCAGTTTAGGTCGCGAGCAGTACTTC.

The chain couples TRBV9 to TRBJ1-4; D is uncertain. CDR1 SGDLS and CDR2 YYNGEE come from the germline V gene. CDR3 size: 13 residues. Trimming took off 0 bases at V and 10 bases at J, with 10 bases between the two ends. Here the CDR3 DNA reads TGTGCCAGCAGCGTAGAAGCCGAGGGAAAACTGTTTTTT. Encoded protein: CASSVEAEGKLFF.

The CDR3 DNA reads TGCGCCAGCAGTGGGGCCATGCCTAGGATGATTAATGGCTACACCTTC. Protein: CASSGAMPRMINGYTF. The V call is TRBV4-1, the J call TRBJ1-2, with D maybe TRBD1 (5 bases). The CDR3 consists of 16 residues. V was pared by 6 bases and J by 6 bases, with 23 bases between. Germline CDR1 MGHRA, CDR2 YSYEKL.

The CDR3 DNA is TGCGCCAGCAGCCATAGGGGAGGGGAGCAGTACTTC. Translated, it gives CASSHRGGEQYF. The chain carries TRBV4-1 and TRBJ2-7; TRBD2 matches 7 bases. This CDR3 comprises 12 residues. The germline V gene encodes CDR1 MGHRA and CDR2 YSYEKL. With V trimmed by 3 bases and J by 7 bases, 3 bases remained unmatched.

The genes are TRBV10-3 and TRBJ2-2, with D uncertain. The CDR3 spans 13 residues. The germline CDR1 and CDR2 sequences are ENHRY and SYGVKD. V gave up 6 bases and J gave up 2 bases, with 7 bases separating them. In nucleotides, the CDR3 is TGTGCCATCAGCGGATTAAACACCGGGGAGCTGTTTTTT. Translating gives CAISGLNTGELFF.